This T cell receptor (beta chain) was identified during a study of blood T cell repertoires in COVID-19. Assay used: immunoSEQ multiplex PCR; TCRdb lists only in-frame clones, some missing. The profile covers 150,000 to 200,000 clones, with roughly 80% appearing a single time and approximately 12% taken by the ten largest. CDR1 is SGHTA, CDR2 FQGNSA, per germline. Trimming at V came to 3 bases and at J to 5 bases, leaving 5 bases not matched to a gene. The CDR3 contains 14 residues. The sample consisted of peripheral blood. The receptor was isolated from a woman aged 80 or over with COVID-19, enrolled during active disease. This sequence joins TRBV7-2 and TRBJ2-3; 7 bases match TRBD1. This CDR3 is CASSFQGGQDTQYF. CDR3 DNA sequence: TGTGCCAGCAGCTTCCAAGGGGGCCAAGATACGCAGTATTTT.